The rows below give T cell receptor beta chains drawn from one sample of a study of cytomegalovirus exposure and HLA in healthy donors. The protocol was immunoSEQ multiplex PCR, while the TCRdb copy is restricted to in-frame clones and leaves out a portion. The table has 150,000 to 200,000 clones, roughly 80% seen once; the top ten hold about 4.4%. Source material: PBMCs. The receptor source for this set is a woman between 45 and 60 years old in good health and CMV-seropositive. Each CDR3 is given with its conserved first and last residue. The D gene is left open where the match is weak. Only part of the rows carry a size: once, few, many, or a class if the clone is expanded.

j_gene	abundance	v_gene	d_gene	CDR3nt	CDR3aa
TRBJ2-1	NA	TRBV19	TRBD2	TGTGCCAGTAGTACCCAATCTAGCGGCAATGAGCAGTTCTTC	CASSTQSSGNEQFF
TRBJ2-3	NA	TRBV6-1	NA	TGTGCCAGCACCCCAGCGGGCACAGATACGCAGTATTTT	CASTPAGTDTQYF
TRBJ2-5	NA	TRBV10-1	NA	TGCGCCAGCAGTGAGTCGACGGGACTCCGAGGGACCCAGTACTTC	CASSESTGLRGTQYF
TRBJ2-3	NA	TRBV5-4	TRBD2	TGTGCCAGCAGCCGAATGACTAGCGGGGGGGCCGGGGCCACAGATACGCAGTATTTT	CASSRMTSGGAGATDTQYF
TRBJ1-6	NA	TRBV27	NA	TGTGCCAGCAGACCACAGCTCCCGAATTCACCCCTCCACTTT	CASRPQLPNSPLHF
TRBJ2-2	once	TRBV4-1	TRBD2	TGCGCCAGCAGCCAAGATCGAGGAGCGGGAGGTAGCACCGGGGAGCTGTTTTTT	CASSQDRGAGGSTGELFF
TRBJ2-1	NA	TRBV28	TRBD2	TGTGCCAGCAGACCGGGGACTAGCGGGAGTGGGGGGGCTATTGAGCAGTTCTTC	CASRPGTSGSGGAIEQFF
TRBJ2-1	NA	TRBV7-9	TRBD2	TGTTCCAGTTCGAGGGCGGGGGGGATTCACAATGAGCAGTTCTTC	CSSSRAGGIHNEQFF
TRBJ2-2	NA	TRBV7-3	TRBD2	TGTGCCAGCGCGGGCGGGGGCACCGGGGAGCTGTTTTTT	CASAGGGTGELFF
TRBJ2-7	NA	TRBV6-5	NA	TGTGCCAGCAGGGGGGACGGCGGGATCCAGTACTTC	CASRGDGGIQYF
TRBJ1-2	NA	TRBV4-3	NA	TGCGCCAGCAGCCAAGATCCGGCGAGGTCCCCCTATGGCTACACCTTC	CASSQDPARSPYGYTF
TRBJ1-1	NA	TRBV19	NA	TGTGCCAGTAGGGCAGGATTTGGCGACGGCACTGAAGCTTTCTTT	CASRAGFGDGTEAFF
TRBJ1-1	NA	TRBV29-1	NA	TGCAGCGTGATCGGGTACGGAACTGAAGCTTTCTTT	CSVIGYGTEAFF
TRBJ1-3	NA	TRBV9	NA	TGTGCCAGCAGCCAAGAGCCTGGAAACACCATATATTTT	CASSQEPGNTIYF
TRBJ2-1	NA	TRBV10-3	TRBD2	TGTGCCATCAGTCCTGCTAGCGGGGATAGCTCCTACAATGAGCAGTTCTTC	CAISPASGDSSYNEQFF
TRBJ2-6	NA	TRBV19	NA	TGTGCCAGTAGGCAGGGGCCCTCTGGGGCCAACGTCCTGACTTTC	CASRQGPSGANVLTF
TRBJ2-1	NA	TRBV5-1	TRBD2	TGCGCCAGCAGCTCCGGGGGGAGGGCAGTCAATGAGCAGTTCTTC	CASSSGGRAVNEQFF
TRBJ1-2	NA	TRBV7-3	NA	TGTGCCAGCAGACTGGGGGGGGGTTACGACTACACCTTC	CASRLGGGYDYTF
TRBJ2-7	NA	TRBV29-1	TRBD2	TGCAGCGTCACCAGACTAGCGGTGGGCGACGAGCAGTACTTC	CSVTRLAVGDEQYF
TRBJ1-5	NA	TRBV28	NA	TGTGCCAGCAGCTCATTGGGGAGGTTTAGCAATCAGCCCCAGCATTTT	CASSSLGRFSNQPQHF
TRBJ2-7	NA	TRBV7-9	TRBD2	TGTTCCAGCAGCCCCAAGCGAGGCGGCGGGAGTGCCGACGAGCAGTACTTC	CSSSPKRGGGSADEQYF
TRBJ1-3	few	TRBV4-3	TRBD1	TGCGCCAGCAGCCAAGCCCCTGTGAGACAGGGGGGAAACACCATATATTTT	CASSQAPVRQGGNTIYF